This T cell receptor beta chain stems from a study of cytomegalovirus exposure and HLA in healthy donors. Study-level points and caveats: TCR beta chains numbering under 200 were designated cytomegalovirus-associated. Later analysis identified a missense DCLRE1C variant that was linked to TCR beta V- and J-gene trimming. Using a false discovery rate of 0.05, a later analysis showed that 15,000 to 20,000 TCR beta sequences were associated with HLA alleles.

Researchers ran the PCR with 60 Vbeta and 13 Jbeta primers. Profiling relied on immunoSEQ multiplex PCR, and the TCRdb table lists in-frame clones only, not all of them. The sample carries about 180,000 clones, roughly 80% recorded once. Likely unrecorded immune exposures existed in these nominally healthy donors. Worth noting for this clone: What it binds is not known.

This TCR was recovered from a man in his 60s in good health and CMV-seronegative. Sequencing used PBMCs.

The CDR3 protein is CSARQGTSGSNEQFF. The CDR3 DNA is TGCAGCGCGCGACAGGGGACTAGCGGAAGCAATGAGCAGTTCTTC. This chain links TRBV29-1 with TRBJ2-1; 11 bases are shared with TRBD2. Unmatched junction bases numbered 11, after V lost 7 bases and J lost 6 bases. The germline CDR1 and CDR2 sequences are SQVTM and ANQGSEA. The CDR3 is 15 residues long.